This is a list of T cell receptor beta chains from one sample in a study of T cell changes during pregnancy in multiple sclerosis. Here immunoSEQ multiplex PCR was the method, and the copy in TCRdb shows in-frame clones only, minus some. Among tens of thousands of clones listed, approximately 87% were seen once. The starting material was peripheral blood, obtained after pregnancy. Source of these receptors: a female donor in good health, enrolled as a control in a pregnancy study. The CDR3 runs from the conserved cysteine through the conserved F or W. The order of the fields is V gene, D gene, clone size, CDR3 length, J gene, CDR3 protein, CDR3 DNA. D genes are given only for firm matches. Clone sizes are given selectively: once, few, many, or a class where the clone is expanded.

>TRBV6-6|TRBD2|.|14|TRBJ2-3
CASRTSGGADTQYF
TGTGCCAGCAGGACTAGCGGGGGGGCAGATACGCAGTATTTT
>TRBV29-1|TRBD1|.|13|TRBJ1-1
CSVQQGGNTEAFF
TGCAGCGTTCAACAGGGGGGGAACACTGAAGCTTTCTTT
>TRBV14|.|few|13|TRBJ1-2
CASSPEGSKGYTF
TGTGCCAGCAGCCCAGAGGGGAGTAAAGGCTACACCTTC
>TRBV7-8|.|.|16|TRBJ2-2
CASSLVGGAATGELFF
TGTGCCAGCAGCTTAGTTGGGGGGGCGGCAACCGGGGAGCTGTTTTTT
>TRBV7-8|TRBD1|.|14|TRBJ2-3
CASSSIPGTADQYF
TGTGCCAGCAGCTCCATCCCCGGGACAGCCGATCAGTATTTT
>TRBV11-2|.|.|12|TRBJ2-7
CASTGDSYEQYF
TGTGCCAGCACCGGCGACAGCTACGAGCAGTACTTC
>TRBV10-2|.|.|13|TRBJ1-1
CASRGNPNTEAFF
TGCGCCAGTAGGGGAAATCCGAACACTGAAGCTTTCTTT
>TRBV2|TRBD2|.|14|TRBJ2-5
CASSPSGGRETQYF
TGTGCCAGCAGTCCTAGCGGGGGGAGGGAGACCCAGTACTTC
>TRBV11-3|.|.|17|TRBJ2-3
CASSLVLAGPSTDTQYF
TGTGCCAGCAGCTTAGTTTTGGCGGGGCCAAGCACAGATACGCAGTATTTT
>TRBV6-5|TRBD2|.|15|TRBJ2-2
CASSYSGRDTGELFF
TGTGCCAGCAGTTACTCAGGGAGGGACACCGGGGAGCTGTTTTTT
>TRBV12-5|.|.|11|TRBJ2-5
CASAGGETQYF
TGTGCTAGTGCAGGGGGGGAGACCCAGTACTTC
>TRBV7-9|TRBD1|.|15|TRBJ1-2
CASSVGDRGSYGYTF
TGTGCCAGCAGCGTAGGGGACAGGGGTAGCTATGGCTACACCTTC
>TRBV7-2|.|.|14|TRBJ1-1
CASSLATVNTEAFF
TGTGCCAGCAGCTTAGCCACGGTGAACACTGAAGCTTTCTTT
>TRBV6-1|.|.|14|TRBJ2-7
CASSEVGGSYEQYF
TGTGCCAGCAGTGAAGTAGGCGGTTCCTACGAGCAGTACTTC
>TRBV10-3|TRBD2|.|16|TRBJ2-7
CAISEYPLAGGYEQYF
TGTGCCATCAGTGAGTACCCACTAGCGGGGGGCTACGAGCAGTACTTC
>TRBV14|.|.|11|TRBJ1-2
CASSQGAGYTF
TGTGCCAGCAGCCAAGGGGCGGGCTACACCTTC
>TRBV10-3|.|.|13|TRBJ2-7
CASWASFSYEQYF
TGTGCCAGCTGGGCCTCCTTCTCCTACGAGCAGTACTTC
>TRBV2|TRBD2|.|14|TRBJ2-3
CASSVGLAGTTQYF
TGTGCCAGCAGTGTAGGACTAGCGGGGACAACGCAGTATTTT
>TRBV4-1|.|.|16|TRBJ2-7
CASSLNIAGSKYEQYF
TGCGCCAGCAGCCTAAATATTGCCGGGTCCAAATACGAGCAGTACTTC
>TRBV30|.|few|15|TRBJ1-5
CACSPPGFSNQPQHF
TGTGCCTGCTCTCCCCCAGGATTTAGCAATCAGCCCCAGCATTTT
>TRBV7-6|TRBD1|once|15|TRBJ1-1
CASSLTKGQGTEAFF
TGTGCCAGCAGCTTGACCAAGGGACAGGGGACTGAAGCTTTCTTT
>TRBV4-1|.|.|15|TRBJ1-3
CASSQDEATGNTIYF
TGCGCCAGCAGCCAAGATGAAGCTACGGGAAACACCATATATTTT
>TRBV27|TRBD1|.|13|TRBJ2-7
CASSLGQTYEQYF
TGTGCCAGCAGTCTGGGACAGACCTACGAGCAGTACTTC
>TRBV30|.|.|12|TRBJ2-7
CAYAGDRYEQYF
TGTGCCTACGCGGGCGACAGGTACGAGCAGTACTTC
>TRBV7-9|.|.|15|TRBJ2-3
CASSPWQESTDTQYF
TGTGCCAGCAGCCCCTGGCAGGAAAGCACAGATACGCAGTATTTT
>TRBV7-9|.|.|15|TRBJ1-1
CASSLRVGSNTEAFF
TGTGCCAGCAGCTTAAGAGTTGGTTCGAACACTGAAGCTTTCTTT
>TRBV5-1|.|.|14|TRBJ2-1
CASSLDGGANEQFF
TGCGCCAGCAGCTTGGACGGGGGAGCCAATGAGCAGTTCTTC
>TRBV5-1|.|.|15|TRBJ1-6
CASSLENGRNSPLHF
TGCGCCAGCAGCTTGGAAAACGGGAGGAATTCACCTCTCCACTTT
>TRBV4-3|.|.|16|TRBJ1-2
CASSQDLNGLVSGYTF
TGCGCCAGCAGCCAAGACCTCAATGGTTTAGTAAGTGGCTACACCTTC
>TRBV18|.|.|17|TRBJ1-1
CASSLSDRRSWDTEAFF
TGTGCCAGCTCCCTCAGCGACAGACGGAGCTGGGACACTGAAGCTTTCTTT
>TRBV2|.|.|11|TRBJ2-7
CASRVTYEQYF
TGTGCCAGCAGGGTAACATACGAGCAGTACTTC
>TRBV6-1|TRBD1|.|14|TRBJ1-5
CASTPGQGGQPQHF
TGTGCCAGTACTCCGGGACAGGGAGGGCAGCCCCAGCATTTT
>TRBV27|.|.|10|TRBJ2-5
CASPRETQYF
TGTGCCAGCCCCCGGGAGACCCAGTACTTC
>TRBV27|TRBD2|.|16|TRBJ2-1
CASSSYRSGTHNEQFF
TGTGCCAGCAGTTCGTACCGTAGCGGGACCCACAATGAGCAGTTCTTC
>TRBV19|TRBD1|.|17|TRBJ2-3
CASSIWSGQGYTDTQYF
TGTGCCAGTAGTATTTGGTCCGGACAGGGGTACACAGATACGCAGTATTTT
>TRBV9|TRBD1|.|17|TRBJ1-1
CASSGSGRTGKNTEAFF
TGTGCCAGCAGCGGGTCGGGCAGGACAGGTAAGAACACTGAAGCTTTCTTT
>TRBV7-8|.|once|12|TRBJ1-1
CASSLVAGGAFF
TGTGCCAGCAGCTTAGTGGCAGGAGGAGCTTTCTTT
>TRBV20-1|.|.|11|TRBJ2-5
CSAGPQETQYF
TGCAGTGCTGGGCCCCAAGAGACCCAGTACTTC
>TRBV14|.|.|13|TRBJ1-2
CASSQRYSYGYTF
TGTGCCAGCAGCCAACGGTACAGCTATGGCTACACCTTC
>TRBV25-1|TRBD2|once|13|TRBJ2-7
CASTLGGAYEQYF
TGTGCCAGCACTTTGGGGGGGGCCTACGAGCAGTACTTC
>TRBV5-1|TRBD1|once|14|TRBJ2-7
CASSSRDRADEQYF
TGCGCCAGCAGCTCCCGGGACAGGGCAGACGAGCAGTACTTC
>TRBV6-4|.|.|13|TRBJ1-2
CASSVDGNYGYTF
TGTGCCAGCAGTGTCGACGGGAACTATGGCTACACCTTC
>TRBV27|TRBD1|once|14|TRBJ1-2
CASSLTKQGNGYTF
TGTGCCAGCAGTCTAACGAAACAGGGGAATGGCTACACCTTC
>TRBV5-1|TRBD1|.|15|TRBJ1-2
CASSLTGQGRDGYTF
TGCGCCAGCAGCTTAACGGGACAGGGCCGGGATGGCTACACCTTC
>TRBV19|TRBD2|.|14|TRBJ2-7
CASSTGLAGGEQYF
TGTGCCAGTAGTACGGGACTAGCGGGAGGCGAGCAGTACTTC
>TRBV5-6|.|.|14|TRBJ1-1
CASSLRGMGTEAFF
TGTGCCAGCAGCTTGCGAGGGATGGGCACTGAAGCTTTCTTT
>TRBV2|TRBD2|.|15|TRBJ2-7
CASSAGGSGGIEQYF
TGTGCCAGCAGTGCCGGGGGAAGCGGGGGGATCGAGCAGTACTTC